This T cell receptor beta chain was identified during a study of blood T cell repertoires in COVID-19. About the research overall: Samples taken during acute and convalescent COVID-19 were collected in the United States, Italy and Spain. Sample material is recorded as cDNA or gDNA derived from T cells, B-cell-depleted T cells, or PBMCs.

Authors' data handling: Reference gene primer amplification gave estimated nucleated cell counts. The repertoire was sequenced with immunoSEQ multiplex PCR; TCRdb's copy has only in-frame clones and lacks some. V and J calls and clone size are given by that table; D and trimming were obtained from the DNA. The sample shows some 250,000 clones, around three quarters of them seen only once. This clone was picked up one time. This CDR3 has 15 residues. Germline trimming cut 4 bases from V and 11 bases from J; bases unmatched to any gene: 12. Per the germline V gene, CDR1 is SEHNR and CDR2 is FQNEAQ (reference sequence).

The chain joins TRBV7-9 to TRBJ1-4; 8 nucleotides line up with TRBD1. This receptor was obtained from a woman older than 75 with acute or convalescent COVID-19. The sample was peripheral blood. The CDR3 coding sequence is TGTGCCAGCAGCTCAACAGGGGGGAGCGAAGAGAAACTGTTTTTT. Residues: CASSSTGGSEEKLFF.